A selection of T cell receptor beta chains follows, all from one sample in a study of blood T cells in healthy people across ages. TCRdb reprocessed the 5' RACE reads with MiXCR, giving one entry per CDR3 protein. This table has roughly 700,000 distinct CDR3 sequences, approximately 50% appearing once. Material: blood. The receptors shown here come from a woman aged 55-69 years in good health. Each CDR3 is given with its conserved first and last residue. A D gene is named only where the DNA matches it firmly. Rows may omit the clone size; those that give it use once, few, many or a size class.

DNA,CDR3,D,V,size,J
TGCGCCAGCAGCTTGGCCCCCGGGACGGGATACAATGAGCAGTTCTTC,CASSLAPGTGYNEQFF,NA,TRBV5-1,NA,TRBJ2-1
TGTGCCAGCAGCTTATACCCTCCGGGAGGTGTGTACACCGGGGAGCTGTTTTTT,CASSLYPPGGVYTGELFF,TRBD2,TRBV7-9,few,TRBJ2-2
TGCAGTGCAGATCCGGGACAGGGTTGGAGTGAAGCTTTCTTT,CSADPGQGWSEAFF,TRBD1,TRBV20-1,NA,TRBJ1-1
TGTGCCAGCAGTTTGGGAGGAAGGAGGGGGGGGAATGAGCAGTTCTTC,CASSLGGRRGGNEQFF,NA,TRBV28,NA,TRBJ2-1
TGTGCCAGCAGTTTTAGGGGGGGAGGTGAGCAGTTCTTC,CASSFRGGGEQFF,NA,TRBV12-3/TRBV12-4,NA,TRBJ2-1
TGTGCCAGCAGTCGACAGGGGAGCTCTGGGGCCAACGTCCTGACTTTC,CASSRQGSSGANVLTF,TRBD1,TRBV28,NA,TRBJ2-6
TGCAGCGTTGAAGCCCGGGACAGGGGAATCACCTACAATGAGCAGTTCTTC,CSVEARDRGITYNEQFF,TRBD1,TRBV29-1,few,TRBJ2-1
TGTGCCAGCAGCTTAGCCCCGGGATGGGCCTACGAGCAGTACTTC,CASSLAPGWAYEQYF,NA,TRBV7-2,NA,TRBJ2-7
TGTGCCAGCAGCTCCTCGAGGGGGGGTCGATATGTGAACACTGAAGCTTTCTTT,CASSSSRGGRYVNTEAFF,NA,TRBV27,once,TRBJ1-1
TGCAGCGTTGGGGGGGTAGCGGGAGGACCCTACAATGAGCAGTACTTC,CSVGGVAGGPYNEQYF,TRBD2,TRBV29-1,few,TRBJ2-7
TGCGCCAGCAGCTTGGTTGGCAGCAACGTGGAGACCCAGTACTTC,CASSLVGSNVETQYF,NA,TRBV5-1,few,TRBJ2-5
TGTGCCAGCACCTCTAGCATCGGGACAGTTTTGATACCCCTCCACTTT,CASTSSIGTVLIPLHF,TRBD1,TRBV27,few,TRBJ1-6
TGCAGTGCTTCTTTAGCGGGAGGTTACAATGAGCAGTTCTTC,CSASLAGGYNEQFF,TRBD2,TRBV20-1,few,TRBJ2-1
TGTGCCAGCAGTTCCCAGACTAGCGGGGTTAAAGAGGCCCAGTACTTC,CASSSQTSGVKEAQYF,TRBD2,TRBV28,NA,TRBJ2-4
TGTGCCAGCAGCCAAGGGACCACTAGCGGGATGCTCGAGCAGTACTTC,CASSQGTTSGMLEQYF,TRBD2,TRBV3-1,NA,TRBJ2-7
TGCAGCGTTGAAAGGAATACGCAGTATTTT,CSVERNTQYF,NA,TRBV29-1,NA,TRBJ2-3
TGCAGTGCCCCGTCCAGGGAGGAGGCTTTCTTT,CSAPSREEAFF,NA,TRBV20-1,NA,TRBJ1-1
TGTGCCACCAGTGATTCCGGGACAGGGTTTATCAACTATGGCTACACCTTC,CATSDSGTGFINYGYTF,TRBD1,TRBV24-1,NA,TRBJ1-2
TGTGCCAGCAGACCAACAGGGAAGGGTGAGCAGTTCTTC,CASRPTGKGEQFF,NA,TRBV28,NA,TRBJ2-1
TGCGCCAGCAGCCAGCGACCGGGACAGCAAGAGACCCAGTACTTC,CASSQRPGQQETQYF,TRBD1,TRBV4-3,few,TRBJ2-5
TGTGCCAGCAGTTTAGGGGGCCCGGGACTAGGAGAGACCCAGTACTTC,CASSLGGPGLGETQYF,TRBD2,TRBV12-3/TRBV12-4,NA,TRBJ2-5
TGCAGCGTTCTGCGGCAGGGTTCCCCTAATGAAAAACTGTTTTTT,CSVLRQGSPNEKLFF,NA,TRBV29-1,NA,TRBJ1-4
TGCGCCAGCAGCTTTTGGGGTCGACAGCAACTCACAGATACGCAGTATTTT,CASSFWGRQQLTDTQYF,NA,TRBV5-1,few,TRBJ2-3
TGTGCCAGCAGTTTATTTGGGGCCGAGCAGTACTTC,CASSLFGAEQYF,NA,TRBV28,NA,TRBJ2-7
TGTGCCAGCAGCCAAGTCGAGAGGTCGCCCCAGTACTTC,CASSQVERSPQYF,NA,TRBV14,NA,TRBJ2-5
TGTGCCATCAGTGAGCAAGTGGGCGCGGGGGAGACCCAGTACTTC,CAISEQVGAGETQYF,NA,TRBV10-3,once,TRBJ2-5